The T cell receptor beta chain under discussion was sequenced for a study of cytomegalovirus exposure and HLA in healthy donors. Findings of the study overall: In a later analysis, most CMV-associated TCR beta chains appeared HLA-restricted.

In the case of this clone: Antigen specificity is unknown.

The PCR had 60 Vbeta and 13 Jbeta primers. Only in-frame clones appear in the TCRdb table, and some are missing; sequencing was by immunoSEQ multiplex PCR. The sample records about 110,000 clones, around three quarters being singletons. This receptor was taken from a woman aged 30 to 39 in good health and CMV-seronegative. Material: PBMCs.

The CDR3 DNA reads as TGTGCCAGCAGCCCGACAGGGACCCCCGGTGAAAAACTGTTTTTT. It specifies CASSPTGTPGEKLFF. The J gene is TRBJ1-4, the V gene TRBV6-6; 7 nucleotides agree with TRBD1. V was clipped by 6 bases and J by 7 bases; unmatched bases: 11. The germline gives CDR1 MNHNY, CDR2 SVGAGI (reference sequence). This CDR3 has 15 amino acids.